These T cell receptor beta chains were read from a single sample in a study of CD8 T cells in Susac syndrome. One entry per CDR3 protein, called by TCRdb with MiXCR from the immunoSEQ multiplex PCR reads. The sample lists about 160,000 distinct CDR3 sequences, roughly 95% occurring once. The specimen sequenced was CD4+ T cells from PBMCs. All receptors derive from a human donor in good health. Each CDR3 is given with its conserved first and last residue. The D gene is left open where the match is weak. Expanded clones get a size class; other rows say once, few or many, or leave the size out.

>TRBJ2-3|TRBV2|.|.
CASNPDTSTDTQYF
TGTGCCAGCAACCCGGACACCAGCACAGATACGCAGTATTTT
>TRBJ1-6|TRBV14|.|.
CASSLNYNSPLHF
TGTGCCAGCAGCCTCAACTATAATTCACCCCTCCACTTT
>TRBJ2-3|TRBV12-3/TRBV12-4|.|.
CASRRTDTQYF
TGTGCCAGCAGACGCACAGATACGCAGTATTTT
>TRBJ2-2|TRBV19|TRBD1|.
CASSITGGPKGGELFF
TGTGCCAGTAGTATCACAGGGGGCCCAAAGGGCGGGGAGCTGTTTTTT
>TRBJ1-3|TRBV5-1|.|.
CASSPQPTSGNTIYF
TGCGCCAGCAGCCCCCAGCCTACCTCTGGAAACACCATATATTTT
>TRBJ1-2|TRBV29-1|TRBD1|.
CSVTGTGASGYTF
TGCAGCGTAACCGGGACAGGGGCGTCTGGCTACACCTTC
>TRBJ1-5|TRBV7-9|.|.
CASSLGVSNQPQHF
TGTGCCAGCAGCTTAGGGGTTAGCAATCAGCCCCAGCATTTT
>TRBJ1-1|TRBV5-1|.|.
CASSLRVTDTEAFF
TGCGCCAGCAGCTTGCGGGTCACGGACACTGAAGCTTTCTTT
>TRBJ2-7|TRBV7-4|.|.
CASSLVGEGPSYEQYF
TGTGCCAGCAGCTTAGTTGGGGAAGGACCCTCCTACGAGCAGTACTTC
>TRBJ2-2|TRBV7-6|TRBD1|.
CASSPTGAYTGELFF
TGTGCCAGCAGCCCGACAGGGGCGTACACCGGGGAGCTGTTTTTT
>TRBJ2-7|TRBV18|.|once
CASSPRGGANEQYF
TGTGCCAGCTCACCAAGGGGGGGGGCCAACGAGCAGTACTTC
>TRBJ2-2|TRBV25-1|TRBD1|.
CATTGTANTGELFF
TGTGCCACCACCGGGACAGCGAACACCGGGGAGCTGTTTTTT
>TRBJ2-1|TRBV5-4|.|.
CASSSLGVYNEQFF
TGTGCCAGCAGCTCTTTGGGAGTCTACAATGAGCAGTTCTTC
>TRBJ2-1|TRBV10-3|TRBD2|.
CAISESKLAGGKSSYNEQFF
TGTGCCATCAGTGAGTCGAAACTAGCGGGGGGTAAGAGCTCCTACAATGAGCAGTTCTTC
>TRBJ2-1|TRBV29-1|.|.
CSAKGTFQDNEQFF
TGCAGCGCTAAAGGGACATTTCAGGACAATGAGCAGTTCTTC
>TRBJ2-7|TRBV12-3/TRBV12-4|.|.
CASSQTGTYEQYF
TGTGCCAGCAGTCAAACCGGGACCTACGAGCAGTACTTC
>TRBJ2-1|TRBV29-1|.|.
CSGYRTGNNEQFF
TGCAGCGGGTACCGGACGGGAAACAATGAGCAGTTCTTC
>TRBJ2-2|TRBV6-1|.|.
CASTVLASTGELFF
TGTGCCAGCACCGTACTAGCCAGCACCGGGGAGCTGTTTTTT
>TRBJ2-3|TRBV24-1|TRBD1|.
CATSTGGTDTQYF
TGTGCCACCAGCACAGGGGGCACAGATACGCAGTATTTT
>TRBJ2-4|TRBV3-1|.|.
CASSHPGTKKNIQYF
TGTGCCAGCAGCCACCCCGGGACGAAGAAAAACATTCAGTACTTC
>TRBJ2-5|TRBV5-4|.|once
CASSLGNGLRETQYF
TGTGCCAGCAGCTTGGGAAACGGGCTTCGAGAGACCCAGTACTTC
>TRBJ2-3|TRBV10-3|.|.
CAISGGAADTQYF
TGTGCCATCAGTGGGGGTGCCGCAGATACGCAGTATTTT
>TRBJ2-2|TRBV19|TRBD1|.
CASSMGQRYTGELFF
TGTGCCAGTAGTATGGGACAGAGGTACACCGGGGAGCTGTTTTTT
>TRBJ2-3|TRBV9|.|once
CASSVEASTDTQYF
TGTGCCAGCAGCGTAGAAGCTAGCACAGATACGCAGTATTTT
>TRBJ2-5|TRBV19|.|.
CASSERQARDQETQYF
TGTGCCAGTAGTGAGAGACAGGCCAGGGACCAAGAGACCCAGTACTTC
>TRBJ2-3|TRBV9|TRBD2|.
CASGTSGSGDTQYF
TGTGCCAGCGGGACTAGCGGTTCTGGAGATACGCAGTATTTT
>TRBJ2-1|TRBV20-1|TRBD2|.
CSANPSGLYNEQFF
TGCAGTGCCAATCCTAGCGGGCTCTACAATGAGCAGTTCTTC
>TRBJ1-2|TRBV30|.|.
CAWSHGQSYGYTF
TGTGCCTGGAGTCATGGACAGTCCTATGGCTACACCTTC
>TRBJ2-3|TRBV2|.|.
CASSEGPRTDTQYF
TGTGCCAGCAGTGAAGGCCCTCGCACAGATACGCAGTATTTT
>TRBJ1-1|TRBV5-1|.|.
CASSPAGGENTEAFF
TGCGCCAGCAGCCCGGCGGGGGGAGAGAACACTGAAGCTTTCTTT
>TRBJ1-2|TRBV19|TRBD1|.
CASSQTGTAYGYTF
TGTGCCAGTAGCCAGACCGGGACAGCCTATGGCTACACCTTC
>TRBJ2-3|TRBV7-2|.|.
CASSLYWGARTDTQYF
TGTGCCAGCAGCTTATACTGGGGGGCCCGAACAGATACGCAGTATTTT
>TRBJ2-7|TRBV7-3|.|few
CASSIDSYYEQYF
TGTGCCAGCAGCATAGACAGCTACTACGAGCAGTACTTC
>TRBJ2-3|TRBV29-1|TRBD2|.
CSVESRSSGLAGGDTQYF
TGCAGCGTTGAGTCTCGTAGTAGCGGACTAGCGGGAGGAGATACGCAGTATTTT
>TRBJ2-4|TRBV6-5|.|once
CASSRLTAKNIQYF
TGTGCCAGCAGTAGACTGACTGCCAAAAACATTCAGTACTTC
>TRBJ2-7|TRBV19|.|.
CASSIGQGAYEQYF
TGTGCCAGTAGTATAGGCCAGGGAGCCTACGAGCAGTACTTC
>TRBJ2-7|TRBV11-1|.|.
CASSSGMSYEQYF
TGTGCCAGCAGCTCAGGGATGTCCTACGAGCAGTACTTC
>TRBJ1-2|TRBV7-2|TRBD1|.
CASSPRTGAENYGYTF
TGTGCCAGCAGCCCGCGGACAGGGGCGGAGAACTATGGCTACACCTTC
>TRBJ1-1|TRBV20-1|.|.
CSARWPGRGTEAFF
TGCAGTGCTAGGTGGCCCGGGCGGGGGACTGAAGCTTTCTTT
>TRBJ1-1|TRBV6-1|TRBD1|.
CASSLMGQMNTEAFF
TGTGCCAGCAGCCTCATGGGACAGATGAACACTGAAGCTTTCTTT
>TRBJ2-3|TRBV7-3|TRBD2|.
CASSRTSGGAVDTQYF
TGTGCCAGCAGCCGGACTAGCGGGGGGGCTGTAGATACGCAGTATTTT
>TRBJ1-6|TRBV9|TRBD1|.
CASTVGTGTPLHF
TGTGCCAGCACCGTCGGGACAGGGACACCCCTCCACTTT